What follows are 2 T cell receptor beta chains derived from one specimen sequenced in a study of shared clonotypes between healthy human individuals. Generated by immunoSEQ multiplex PCR, the TCRdb table keeps only in-frame clones and is missing some. The data hold about 2.3 million clones, with under 95% observed a single time. The sequencing sample was made of naive CD4+ T cells from PBMCs. Subset given: CD45RA+ positively selected. These receptor sequences come from a man younger than 30 in good health. Some clones in this sample may be carry-over from other donors' samples.

The chain has TRBV28 and TRBJ2-2; 9 bases agree with TRBD2. Unmatched junction bases numbered 8, after V lost 8 bases and J lost 4 bases. In germline, CDR1 is MDHEN, CDR2 SYDVKM. CDR3 size: 15 residues. CDR3 nucleotide sequence: TGTGCCAGCGTTAGCGGGGGAGAGGGCACCGGGGAGCTGTTTTTT. Residues: CASVSGGEGTGELFF. The variable domain in full, with the rest retrieved from reference TRBV28 and TRBJ2-2, is DVKVTQSSRYLVKRTGEKVFLECVQDMDHENMFWYRQDPGLGLRLIYFSYDVKMKEKGDIPEGYSVSREKKERFSLILESASTNQTSMYLCASVSGGEGTGELFFGEGSRLTVL.

CDR3 amino acids: CASSLRLGTLSYEQYF. Here the CDR3 DNA reads TGTGCCAGCAGTTTAAGGTTAGGGACACTCTCCTACGAGCAGTACTTC. This chain connects TRBV27 to TRBJ2-7; TRBD1 might be the D (6 bases). CDR1 and CDR2 (germline): MNHEY, SMNVEV (reference sequence). The CDR3 covers 16 residues. V lost 2 bases, J lost 0 bases, and 14 bases lay in between.